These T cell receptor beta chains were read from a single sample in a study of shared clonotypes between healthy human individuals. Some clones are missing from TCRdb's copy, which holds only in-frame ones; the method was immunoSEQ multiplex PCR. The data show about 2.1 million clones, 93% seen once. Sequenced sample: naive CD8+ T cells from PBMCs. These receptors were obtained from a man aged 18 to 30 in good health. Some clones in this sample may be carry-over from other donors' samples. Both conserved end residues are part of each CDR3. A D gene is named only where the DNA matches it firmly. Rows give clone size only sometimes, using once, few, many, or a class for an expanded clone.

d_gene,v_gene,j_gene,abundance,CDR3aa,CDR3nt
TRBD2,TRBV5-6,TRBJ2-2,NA,CASSVGLAGNTGELFF,TGTGCCAGCAGCGTCGGACTAGCGGGAAACACCGGGGAGCTGTTTTTT
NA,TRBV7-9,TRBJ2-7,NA,CASSLEVVGRDKYYEQYF,TGTGCCAGCAGCTTAGAGGTCGTGGGAAGGGATAAGTACTACGAGCAGTACTTC
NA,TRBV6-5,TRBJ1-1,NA,CASSLLAGEGRSEAFF,TGTGCCAGCAGTTTACTGGCGGGAGAGGGTCGTTCGGAAGCTTTCTTT
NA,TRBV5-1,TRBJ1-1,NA,CASSPMYGAAEAFF,TGCGCCAGCAGCCCGATGTATGGGGCGGCTGAAGCTTTCTTT
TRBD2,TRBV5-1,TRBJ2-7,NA,CASSLGTSGTSSYEQYF,TGCGCCAGCAGCTTGGGGACTAGCGGGACCAGCTCCTACGAGCAGTACTTC
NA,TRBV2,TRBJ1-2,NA,CASSPWEQMKNGYTF,TGTGCCAGCAGTCCCTGGGAACAGATGAAGAACGGCTACACCTTC
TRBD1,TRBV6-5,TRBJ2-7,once,CASSFGQGTSYEQYF,TGTGCCAGCAGCTTCGGACAGGGGACATCCTACGAGCAGTACTTC
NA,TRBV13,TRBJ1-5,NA,CASSLRGQPQHF,TGTGCCAGCAGCTTAAGGGGTCAGCCCCAGCATTTT
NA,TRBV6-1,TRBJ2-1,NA,CASRGGHNNEQFF,TGTGCCAGCAGGGGGGGACACAACAATGAGCAGTTCTTC
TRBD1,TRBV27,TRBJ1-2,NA,CASSSQRTGAGYTF,TGTGCCAGCAGTTCACAACGGACAGGGGCTGGCTACACCTTC
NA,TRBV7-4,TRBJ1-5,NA,CASSLSGEGNQPQHF,TGTGCCAGCAGCTTATCAGGAGAAGGCAATCAGCCCCAGCATTTT
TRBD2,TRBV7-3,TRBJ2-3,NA,CASSSGGVGDTQYF,TGTGCCAGCAGCTCGGGGGGAGTGGGAGATACGCAGTATTTT
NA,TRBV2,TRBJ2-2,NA,CASRLRDTKSTGELFF,TGTGCCAGCAGACTCCGGGACACCAAGAGCACCGGGGAGCTGTTTTTT
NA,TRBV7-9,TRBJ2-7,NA,CASSFGPSLYEQYF,TGTGCCAGCAGCTTCGGCCCGTCTCTCTACGAGCAGTACTTC
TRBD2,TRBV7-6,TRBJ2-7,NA,CASSPAGGREQYF,TGTGCCAGCAGCCCCGCCGGGGGGAGGGAGCAGTACTTC
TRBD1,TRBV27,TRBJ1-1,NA,CASSQGDRGLTEAFF,TGTGCCAGCAGTCAGGGGGACAGGGGCCTCACTGAAGCTTTCTTT
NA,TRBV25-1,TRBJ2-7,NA,CASSDTASAYEQYF,TGTGCCAGCAGTGATACGGCTAGCGCCTACGAGCAGTACTTC
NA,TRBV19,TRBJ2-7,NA,CASSTRLPTYEQYF,TGTGCCAGTAGTACCAGGCTTCCCACCTACGAGCAGTACTTC
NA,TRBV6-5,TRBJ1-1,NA,CASSHGTEAFF,TGTGCCAGCAGTCATGGGACTGAAGCTTTCTTT
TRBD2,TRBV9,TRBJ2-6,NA,CASSVDHLAGNSGANVLTF,TGTGCCAGCAGCGTGGACCATCTAGCGGGCAACTCTGGGGCCAACGTCCTGACTTTC
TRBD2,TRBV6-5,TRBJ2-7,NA,CASSRPGGRSYEQYF,TGTGCCAGCAGCAGGCCGGGAGGTCGCTCCTACGAGCAGTACTTC
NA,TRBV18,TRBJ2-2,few,CASADTKNTGELFF,TGTGCCAGCGCTGACACCAAGAACACCGGGGAGCTGTTTTTT
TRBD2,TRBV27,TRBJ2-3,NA,CASSLLAGSTDTQYF,TGTGCCAGCAGCCTACTAGCGGGCAGCACAGATACGCAGTATTTT
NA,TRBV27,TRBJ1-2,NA,CASALTEGIYGYTF,TGTGCCAGCGCCCTGACGGAGGGGATCTATGGCTACACCTTC
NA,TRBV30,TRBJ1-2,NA,CAFYPSENYGYTF,TGTGCCTTCTATCCGTCCGAAAACTATGGCTACACCTTC
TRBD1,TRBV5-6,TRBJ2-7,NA,CASSWGQRPYEQYF,TGTGCCAGCAGTTGGGGACAGCGACCCTACGAGCAGTACTTC
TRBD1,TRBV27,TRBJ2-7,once,CASSPSTGLAFYEQYF,TGTGCCAGCAGTCCATCGACAGGGTTGGCTTTCTACGAGCAGTACTTC
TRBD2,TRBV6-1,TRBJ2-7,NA,CASSETSGRARTRSYEQYF,TGTGCCAGCAGTGAAACTAGCGGGAGGGCCCGAACTAGGTCCTACGAGCAGTACTTC
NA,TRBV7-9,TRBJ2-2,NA,CASSFGTGELFF,TGTGCCAGCAGCTTCGGCACCGGGGAGCTGTTTTTT
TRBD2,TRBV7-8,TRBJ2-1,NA,CASSLTRTSGRAGEQFF,TGTGCCAGCAGCTTAACTAGGACTAGCGGGAGGGCCGGTGAGCAGTTCTTC
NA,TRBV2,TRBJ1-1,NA,CASRTRRAEAFF,TGTGCCAGCAGGACTCGAAGGGCTGAAGCTTTCTTT
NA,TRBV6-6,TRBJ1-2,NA,CASSRLRYGYTF,TGTGCCAGCAGTCGGCTGCGGTATGGCTACACCTTC
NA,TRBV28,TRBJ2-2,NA,CASSENPGFIGAGELFF,TGTGCCAGCAGCGAGAACCCGGGTTTCATTGGTGCCGGGGAGCTGTTTTTT
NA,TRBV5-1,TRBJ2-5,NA,CASSLEYEDPVGETQYF,TGCGCCAGCAGCTTGGAGTATGAGGACCCCGTGGGAGAGACCCAGTACTTC
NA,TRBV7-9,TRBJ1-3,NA,CASSLRSPSGNTIYF,TGTGCCAGCAGCTTACGGAGTCCCTCTGGAAACACCATATATTTT
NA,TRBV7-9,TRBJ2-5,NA,CASSLKGIVETQYF,TGTGCCAGCAGCTTAAAGGGAATAGTGGAGACCCAGTACTTC
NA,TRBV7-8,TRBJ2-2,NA,CASNQLQGFTGELFF,TGTGCCAGCAACCAATTACAGGGTTTCACCGGGGAGCTGTTTTTT
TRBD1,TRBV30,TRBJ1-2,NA,CAWSTTGTGNKLPLNTF,TGTGCCTGGAGTACCACCGGGACAGGGAATAAATTGCCTTTAAACACCTTC
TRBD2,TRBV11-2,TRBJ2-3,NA,CASSPWPAGGADTQYF,TGTGCCAGCAGCCCTTGGCCAGCGGGAGGCGCAGATACGCAGTATTTT
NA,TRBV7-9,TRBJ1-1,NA,CASSARDFMNTEAFF,TGTGCCAGCAGCGCGAGGGACTTCATGAACACTGAAGCTTTCTTT
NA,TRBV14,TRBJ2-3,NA,CASSLPASLSTDTQYF,TGTGCCAGCAGCCTTCCCGCTAGCCTTAGCACAGATACGCAGTATTTT
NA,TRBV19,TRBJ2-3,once,CASSISDSPSTDTQYF,TGTGCCAGTAGTATATCGGACAGCCCTAGCACAGATACGCAGTATTTT
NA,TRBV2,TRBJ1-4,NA,CASSDGQRRTNEKLFF,TGTGCCAGTTCCGATGGACAGCGTCGGACTAATGAAAAACTGTTTTTT
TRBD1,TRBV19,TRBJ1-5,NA,CASSDLGTAFQPQHF,TGTGCCAGTAGTGACCTCGGGACAGCTTTTCAGCCCCAGCATTTT
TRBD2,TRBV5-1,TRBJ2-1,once,CASSLAPGLAGGPPYNEQFF,TGCGCCAGCAGCTTGGCCCCGGGACTAGCGGGAGGGCCCCCCTACAATGAGCAGTTCTTC
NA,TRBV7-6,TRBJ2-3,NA,CASSRLAGSTDTQYF,TGTGCCAGCAGCCGTCTGGCGGGCAGCACAGATACGCAGTATTTT
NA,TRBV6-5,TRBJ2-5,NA,CASSYVQAYQETQYF,TGTGCCAGCAGTTATGTCCAGGCCTACCAAGAGACCCAGTACTTC
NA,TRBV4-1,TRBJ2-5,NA,CASSQDNFMAWETQYF,TGCGCCAGCAGCCAAGATAATTTTATGGCTTGGGAGACCCAGTACTTC
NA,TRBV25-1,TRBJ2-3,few,CASRGWGSMDTQYF,TGTGCCAGCAGGGGATGGGGCTCCATGGATACGCAGTATTTT
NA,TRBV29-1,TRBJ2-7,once,CSVESDSSYEQYF,TGCAGCGTTGAATCGGACAGCTCCTACGAGCAGTACTTC